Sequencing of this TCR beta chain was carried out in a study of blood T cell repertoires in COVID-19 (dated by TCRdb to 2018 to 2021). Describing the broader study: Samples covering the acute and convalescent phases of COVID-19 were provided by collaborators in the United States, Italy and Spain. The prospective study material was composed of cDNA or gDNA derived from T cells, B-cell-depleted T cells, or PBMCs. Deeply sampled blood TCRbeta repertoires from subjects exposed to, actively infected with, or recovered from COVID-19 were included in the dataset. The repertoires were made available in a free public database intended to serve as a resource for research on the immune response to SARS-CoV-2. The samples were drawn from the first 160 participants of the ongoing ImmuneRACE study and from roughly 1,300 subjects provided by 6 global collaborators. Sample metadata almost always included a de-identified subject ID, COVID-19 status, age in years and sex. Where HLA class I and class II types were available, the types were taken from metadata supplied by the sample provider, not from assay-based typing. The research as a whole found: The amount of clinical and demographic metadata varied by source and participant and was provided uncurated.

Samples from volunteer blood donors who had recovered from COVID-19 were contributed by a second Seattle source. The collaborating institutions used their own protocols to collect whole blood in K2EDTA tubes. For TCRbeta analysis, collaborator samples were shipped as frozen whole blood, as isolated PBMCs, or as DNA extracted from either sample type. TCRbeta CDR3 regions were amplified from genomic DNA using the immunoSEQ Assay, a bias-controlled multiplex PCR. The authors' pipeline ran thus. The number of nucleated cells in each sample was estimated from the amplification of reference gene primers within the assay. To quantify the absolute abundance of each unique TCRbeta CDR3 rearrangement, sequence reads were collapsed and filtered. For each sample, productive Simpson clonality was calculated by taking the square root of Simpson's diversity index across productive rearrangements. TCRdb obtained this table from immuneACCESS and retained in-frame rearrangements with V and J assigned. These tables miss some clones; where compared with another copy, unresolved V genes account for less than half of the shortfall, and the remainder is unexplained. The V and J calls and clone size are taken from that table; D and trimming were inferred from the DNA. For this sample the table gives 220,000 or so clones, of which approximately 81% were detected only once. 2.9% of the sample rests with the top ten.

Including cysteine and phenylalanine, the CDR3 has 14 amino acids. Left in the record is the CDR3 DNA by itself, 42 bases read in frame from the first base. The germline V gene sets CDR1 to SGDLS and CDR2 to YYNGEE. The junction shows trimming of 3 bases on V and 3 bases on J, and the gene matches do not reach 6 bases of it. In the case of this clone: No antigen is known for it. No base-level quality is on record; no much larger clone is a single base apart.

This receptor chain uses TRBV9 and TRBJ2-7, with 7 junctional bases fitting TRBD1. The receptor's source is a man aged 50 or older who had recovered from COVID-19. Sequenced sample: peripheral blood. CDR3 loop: CASSEQGLGYEQYF. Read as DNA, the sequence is TGTGCCAGCAGCGAACAGGGGTTGGGCTACGAGCAGTACTTC.